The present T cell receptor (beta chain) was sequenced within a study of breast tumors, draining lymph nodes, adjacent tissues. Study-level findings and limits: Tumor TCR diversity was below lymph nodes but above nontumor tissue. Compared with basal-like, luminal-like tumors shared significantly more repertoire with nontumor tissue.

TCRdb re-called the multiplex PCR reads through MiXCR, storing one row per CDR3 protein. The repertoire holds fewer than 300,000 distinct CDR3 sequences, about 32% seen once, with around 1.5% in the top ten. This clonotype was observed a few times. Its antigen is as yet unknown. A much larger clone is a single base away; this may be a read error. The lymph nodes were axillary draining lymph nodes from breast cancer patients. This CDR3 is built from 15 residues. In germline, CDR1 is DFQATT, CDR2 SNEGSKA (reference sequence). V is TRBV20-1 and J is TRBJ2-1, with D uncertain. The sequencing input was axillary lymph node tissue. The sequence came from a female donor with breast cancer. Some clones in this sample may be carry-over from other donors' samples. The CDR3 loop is CSARKDWSSSNEQFF. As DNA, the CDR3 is TGCAGTGCTAGAAAAGACTGGAGCTCCTCCAATGAGCAGTTCTTC.